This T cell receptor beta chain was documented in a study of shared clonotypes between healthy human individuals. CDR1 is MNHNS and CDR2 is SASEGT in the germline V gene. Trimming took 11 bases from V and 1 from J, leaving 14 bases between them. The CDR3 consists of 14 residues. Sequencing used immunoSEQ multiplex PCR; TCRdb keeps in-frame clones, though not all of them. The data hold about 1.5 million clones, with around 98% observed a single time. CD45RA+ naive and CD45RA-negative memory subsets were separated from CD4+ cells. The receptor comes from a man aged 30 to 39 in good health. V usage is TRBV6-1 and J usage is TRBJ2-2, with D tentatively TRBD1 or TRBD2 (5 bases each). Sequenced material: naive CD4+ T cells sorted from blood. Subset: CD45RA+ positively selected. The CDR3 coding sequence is TGTGCCGGTTCCGGGACGGTGAACACCGGGGAGCTGTTTTTT. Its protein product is CAGSGTVNTGELFF.